The T cell receptor beta chain described here comes from a study of T-cell memory formation after mild COVID-19. Study-level results: Pre-infection memory showed some responding clones, and this suggested that cross-reactive memory joined. The SARS-CoV-2 specificity of second-wave clones reaching peak at day 37 remained unverified. Day 15 to 85 contracting clones showed balanced CD4/CD8; day 15 to 37 expanders favored CD4+.

With regard to this clonotype: What it binds is not known. Since a much larger clone is just one base distant, this may be a read error.

The CDR3 spans 13 residues. Constant-segment-primed 5'RACE gave TCR alpha and TCR beta cDNA libraries with sample barcodes and UMIs. Each CDR3 protein gets one entry after TCRdb re-called the 5' RACE reads with MiXCR. The data hold approximately 290,000 distinct CDR3 sequences, with approximately 7.6% observed a single time. Sequenced sample: PBMCs or a T cell subset sorted from them (not recorded which). The sequence came from a man younger than 35 who had mild COVID-19 (a few samples of this study predate the infection). Cell type and time point are not known. This chain links TRBV12-3 or TRBV12-4 with TRBJ2-2; D possibly matches TRBD1 or TRBD2 (6 bases each). As DNA, the CDR3 is TGTGCCAGCAGTTTCCGGGGGCCCGGGGAGCTGATTTTT. It yields the protein CASSFRGPGELIF.